These 15 T cell receptor beta chains came from one sample sequenced in a study of T cell changes during pregnancy in multiple sclerosis (dated by TCRdb to about 2019). The library was generated by the immunoSEQ multiplex PCR assay. The table was pulled from immuneACCESS by TCRdb, which kept in-frame rearrangements only. Such tables lose some clones; where checked, under half of the loss comes from unresolved V genes, and the rest has no known cause. This sample has tens of thousands of clones in its table, and roughly 90% of those were observed once. 0.35% to 0.4% of the sample goes to the ten largest clones. The starting material was CD4+ T cells from peripheral blood mononuclear cells, obtained in the second trimester of pregnancy. Source of these receptors: a female donor with multiple sclerosis, enrolled in a pregnancy study.

The chain couples TRBV29-1 to TRBJ2-3; 7 bases are shared with TRBD1. Germline CDR1 is SQVTM and CDR2 is ANQGSEA. With V trimmed by 3 bases and J by 6 bases, 9 bases remained unmatched. This CDR3 is built from 14 residues. The CDR3 sequence is CSVEGTATGDTQYF. CDR3 bases: TGCAGCGTTGAGGGGACAGCGACTGGGGATACGCAGTATTTT.

The chain is built from TRBV5-1 and TRBJ1-3; TRBD1 is a possible D gene (6 bases). CDR1 and CDR2 from the germline V gene are SGHRS and YFSETQ. Trimming cost V 4 bases and J 2 bases, with 10 bases left between them. The CDR3 is 14 residues long. This chain's CDR3 is CASSEQGAGNTIYF. CDR3 sequence (DNA): TGCGCCAGCAGCGAACAGGGTGCTGGAAACACCATATATTTT. Based on the CDR3 plus reference TRBV5-1 and TRBJ1-3, the full variable domain is KAGVTQTPRYLIKTRGQQVTLSCSPISGHRSVSWYQQTPGQGLQFLFEYFSETQRNKGNFPGRFSGRQFSNSRSEMNVSTLELGDSALYLCASSEQGAGNTIYFGEGSWLTVV.

The chain couples TRBV7-9 to TRBJ2-1; 10 bases line up with TRBD2. Germline-derived CDR1 and CDR2 are SEHNR and FQNEAQ (reference sequence). The junction had 4 bases not matched to a gene; V was cut back by 2 bases and J by 9 bases. The CDR3 runs to 14 residues. CDR3 DNA sequence: TGTGCCAGCAGCTTAATCGTAGCGGGAGGTGAGCAGTTCTTC. Translation: CASSLIVAGGEQFF.

The rearrangement links TRBV19 to TRBJ1-2; D is perhaps TRBD1 (5 bases). The CDR3 contains 13 residues. The germline V and J ends were trimmed by 5 bases and 7 bases, with 14 bases remaining between them. Germline V lookup: CDR1 LNHDA, CDR2 SQIVND (reference sequence). This CDR3 is CASSPRAGLGYTF. The CDR3 DNA reads as TGTGCCAGTAGTCCCCGGGCGGGGCTTGGCTACACCTTC.

The chain has TRBV30 and TRBJ1-1, with 7 bases matching TRBD1. Germline CDR1 is GTSNPN and CDR2 is SVGIG (reference sequence). The trim removed 4 bases at V and 11 bases at J, leaving 13 bases unmatched. This CDR3 is 13 amino acids long. The CDR3 loop is CAWTPGQRVSAFF. The CDR3 bases are TGTGCCTGGACACCGGGACAGAGGGTTTCCGCTTTCTTT.

The chain has TRBV30 and TRBJ2-5; a weak D match, TRBD1 (6 bases). The CDR3 has 13 amino acids. V was trimmed by 2 bases and J by 3 bases, leaving 10 bases between them. CDR1 is GTSNPN and CDR2 is SVGIG in the germline V gene (reference sequence). Here the CDR3 reads CAWSSQGKETQYF. In nucleotides, the CDR3 is TGTGCCTGGAGTAGCCAGGGGAAAGAGACCCAGTACTTC.

The chain has TRBV5-1 and TRBJ2-7; D is unclear. Looked up from germline, CDR1 is SGHRS and CDR2 is YFSETQ. CDR3 length: 14 amino acids. Trimming left V 0 bases short and J 6 bases short, with 13 bases between. CDR3 amino acids: CASSLAAARAEQYF. The CDR3 DNA follows: TGCGCCAGCAGCTTGGCCGCGGCTCGCGCCGAGCAGTACTTC.

The chain combines TRBV11-2 with TRBJ2-1; 7 bases align to TRBD1. CDR1 and CDR2 from the germline V gene are SGHAT and FQNNGV. Trimming cost V 5 bases and J 6 bases; bases outside gene matches: 1. The CDR3 contains 12 residues. This CDR3 is CASSHRGNEQFF. CDR3 nucleotide sequence: TGTGCCAGCAGCCACAGGGGCAATGAGCAGTTCTTC.

V is TRBV9 and J is TRBJ1-2, with a weak D call TRBD1 (5 bases). Between the trimmed V and J ends, which lost 3 bases and 2 bases, there was a span of 11 bases. The length of the CDR3 is 14 residues. The germline gives CDR1 SGDLS, CDR2 YYNGEE. CDR3 DNA: TGTGCCAGCAGCGCCTCGACAGAGAACTATGGCTACACCTTC. Residues: CASSASTENYGYTF.

The chain links TRBV19 to TRBJ1-5; no firm D call. Trimming pared 5 bases from V and 5 bases from J, leaving 7 bases between. CDR3 length: 12 residues. CDR1 LNHDA and CDR2 SQIVND come from the germline V gene (reference sequence). CDR3 residues: CASSPRDQPQHF. The DNA of the CDR3 is TGTGCCAGTAGTCCCCGGGATCAGCCCCAGCATTTT. Full variable domain (rest looked up from reference TRBV19 and TRBJ1-5): DGGITQSPKYLFRKEGQNVTLSCEQNLNHDAMYWYRQDPGQGLRLIYYSQIVNDFQKGDIAEGYSVSREKKESFPLTVTSAQKNPTAFYLCASSPRDQPQHFGDGTRLSIL.

This chain links TRBV19 with TRBJ1-1, with D perhaps TRBD1 (5 bases). Germline loops: CDR1 LNHDA, CDR2 SQIVND (reference sequence). The CDR3 has 12 amino acids. V lost 10 bases and J lost 0, with 9 bases in between. CDR3 in DNA: TGTGCCACCGGGGGAATGAACACTGAAGCTTTCTTT. The encoded protein is CATGGMNTEAFF.

The V gene is TRBV7-2, the J gene TRBJ2-5; D not certain. Germline lookup yields CDR1 SGHTA and CDR2 FQGNSA. Trimming removed 1 base from V and 2 bases from J, with 8 bases in between. The CDR3 has 14 residues. DNA of the CDR3: TGTGCCAGCAGCTTAGTTGGGCAGCAAGAGACCCAGTACTTC. This codes for CASSLVGQQETQYF.

V is TRBV5-1 and J is TRBJ2-2, with 8 bases lining up with TRBD2. The CDR3 spans 15 residues. Germline lookup yields CDR1 SGHRS and CDR2 YFSETQ. V was pared by 3 bases and J by 5 bases, with 6 bases of the junction left unmatched. Written as DNA, the CDR3 is TGCGCCAGCAGCTCCGGGGGGGCCTGGACCGGGGAGCTGTTTTTT. This codes for CASSSGGAWTGELFF.

This clone appeared a few times. The J gene is TRBJ2-7, the V gene TRBV7-9; 12 bases match TRBD1. The CDR3 length is 17 residues. V lost 5 bases, J lost 3 bases, and 11 bases stayed unmatched. Germline CDR1 reads SEHNR; CDR2 reads FQNEAQ (reference sequence). CDR3 loop: CASSVQGGQGAIYEQYF. CDR3 sequence (DNA): TGTGCCAGCAGCGTCCAGGGGGGACAGGGGGCAATCTACGAGCAGTACTTC.

V and J are TRBV9 and TRBJ2-3, with TRBD2 matching over 10 bases. The CDR3 has 16 amino acids. With 0 bases clipped from V and 7 bases from J, the junction kept 8 bases outside the gene matches. In germline, CDR1 is SGDLS, CDR2 YYNGEE. CDR3 nucleotides: TGTGCCAGCAGCGTAGCTTCTAGCGGGGGATTACATACGCAGTATTTT. It specifies CASSVASSGGLHTQYF. Based on the CDR3 plus reference TRBV9 and TRBJ2-3, the full variable domain is DSGVTQTPKHLITATGQRVTLRCSPRSGDLSVYWYQQSLDQGLQFLIQYYNGEERAKGNILERFSAQQFPDLHSELNLSSLELGDSALYFCASSVASSGGLHTQYFGPGTRLTVL.